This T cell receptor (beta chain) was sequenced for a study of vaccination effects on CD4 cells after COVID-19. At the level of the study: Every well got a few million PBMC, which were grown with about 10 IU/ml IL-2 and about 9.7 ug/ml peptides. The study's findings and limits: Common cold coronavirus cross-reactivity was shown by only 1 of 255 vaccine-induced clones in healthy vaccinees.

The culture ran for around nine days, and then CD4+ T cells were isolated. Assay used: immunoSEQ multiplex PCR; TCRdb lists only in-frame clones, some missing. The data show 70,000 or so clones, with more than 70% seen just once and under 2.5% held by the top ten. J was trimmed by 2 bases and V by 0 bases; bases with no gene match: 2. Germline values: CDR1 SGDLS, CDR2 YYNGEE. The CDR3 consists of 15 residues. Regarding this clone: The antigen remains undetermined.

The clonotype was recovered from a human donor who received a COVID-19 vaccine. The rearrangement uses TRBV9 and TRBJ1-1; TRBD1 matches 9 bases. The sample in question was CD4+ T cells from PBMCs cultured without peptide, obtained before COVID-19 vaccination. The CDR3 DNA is TGTGCCAGCAGCGTAGAGGGACAGGGAAACACTGAAGCTTTCTTT. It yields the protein CASSVEGQGNTEAFF.